This T cell receptor beta chain was found in a study of cytomegalovirus exposure and HLA in healthy donors. Study-level information: Clustering assigned 81% of the roughly 400 genotyped donors to the Caucasian-associated ancestry cluster. General study points: For most TCR beta V segments, an earlier analysis put the productive rate at about 87% or about 30% of the time.

The PCR used 60 Vbeta and 13 Jbeta primers. Sequencing used immunoSEQ multiplex PCR; TCRdb keeps in-frame clones, though not all of them. The data show 150,000 or so clones, around four fifths seen once. A note on this clone: Antigen specificity is unknown.

The CDR3 spans 11 residues. Trimming left V 2 bases short and J 7 bases short, with 5 bases between. V usage is TRBV23-1 and J usage is TRBJ1-2, with D uncertain. TRBV23-1 is an ORF; its function is uncertain. This clonotype originated in a female donor in good health and CMV-seronegative. Sequences were obtained from PBMCs. CDR3 loop: CASSQPSGYTF. The CDR3 DNA reads TGCGCCAGCAGTCAACCTTCTGGCTACACCTTC.